One and the same sample provided the 2 T cell receptor beta chains below, sequenced in a study of cytomegalovirus exposure and HLA in healthy donors. 13 Jbeta primers and 60 Vbeta primers were used for the PCR. Here immunoSEQ multiplex PCR was the method, and the copy in TCRdb shows in-frame clones only, minus some. In total, the table holds about 160,000 clones. Input material: PBMCs. The origin of the receptors is a woman between 50 and 59 years old in good health and CMV-seronegative.

The CDR3 protein is CASSIQRDTQYF. CDR3 nucleotides: TGTGCCAGTAGTATCCAGCGAGATACGCAGTATTTT. The chain couples TRBV19 to TRBJ2-3; no definite D call. The CDR3 consists of 12 residues. The V and J ends lost 3 bases and 5 bases respectively, with 6 bases between them. CDR1 and CDR2 (germline): LNHDA, SQIVND (reference sequence). The entire variable domain, with the rest obtained from reference TRBV19 and TRBJ2-3, is as follows: DGGITQSPKYLFRKEGQNVTLSCEQNLNHDAMYWYRQDPGQGLRLIYYSQIVNDFQKGDIAEGYSVSREKKESFPLTVTSAQKNPTAFYLCASSIQRDTQYFGPGTRLTVL.

V usage is TRBV11-2 and J usage is TRBJ1-2, with 8 bases matching TRBD1. Germline assignment: CDR1 SGHAT and CDR2 FQNNGV. Trimming at V came to 4 bases and at J to 2 bases, leaving 6 bases not matched to a gene. The CDR3 loop spans 15 amino acids. CDR3 bases: TGTGCCAGCAGCTCTCGACAGGGGCAAAACTATGGCTACACCTTC. Translated: CASSSRQGQNYGYTF. Combining the CDR3 with reference TRBV11-2 and TRBJ1-2 gives the whole variable domain EAGVAQSPRYKIIEKRQSVAFWCNPISGHATLYWYQQILGQGPKLLIQFQNNGVVDDSQLPKDRFSAERLKGVDSTLKIQPAKLEDSAVYLCASSSRQGQNYGYTFGSGTRLTVV.